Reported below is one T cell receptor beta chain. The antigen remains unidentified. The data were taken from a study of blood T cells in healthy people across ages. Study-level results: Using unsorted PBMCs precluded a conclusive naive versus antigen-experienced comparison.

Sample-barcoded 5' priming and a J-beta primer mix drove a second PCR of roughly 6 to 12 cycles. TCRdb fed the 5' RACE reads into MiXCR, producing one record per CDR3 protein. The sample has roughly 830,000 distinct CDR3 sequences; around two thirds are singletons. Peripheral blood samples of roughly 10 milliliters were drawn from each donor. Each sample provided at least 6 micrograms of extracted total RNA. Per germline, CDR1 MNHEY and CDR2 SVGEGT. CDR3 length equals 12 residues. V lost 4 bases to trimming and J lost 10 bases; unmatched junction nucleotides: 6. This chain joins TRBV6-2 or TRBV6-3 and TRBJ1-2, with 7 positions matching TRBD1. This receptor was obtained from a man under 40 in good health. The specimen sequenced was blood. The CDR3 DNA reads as TGTGCCAGCAGTTCCGACAGGGTAGTCTACACCTTC. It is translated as CASSSDRVVYTF.